Listed below are T cell receptor beta chains from one sample, sequenced in a study of shared clonotypes between healthy human individuals. Clones were sequenced by immunoSEQ multiplex PCR, and TCRdb holds only the in-frame ones, with some missing. The table includes about half a million clones, 79% detected once. Specimen: PBMCs. The receptor source for this set is a woman in her forties in good health. Some clones in this sample may be carry-over from other donors' samples. Each CDR3 is given without its conserved first and last residue. The order of the fields is CDR3 protein, V gene.

CDR3aa: SASQYNEQF; v_gene: TRBV20-1
CDR3aa: ASSANTGRGTEAF; v_gene: TRBV19
CDR3aa: ASSRGGSNTGELF; v_gene: TRBV19
CDR3aa: ASTGVSSYNSPLH; v_gene: TRBV2
CDR3aa: ASNQGCALGTSGSLSDEQY; v_gene: TRBV21-1
CDR3aa: ASSSYIQPDGHNEQF; v_gene: TRBV7-9
CDR3aa: ASSFSFANTGELF; v_gene: TRBV27
CDR3aa: ASSRSGAGIQPQH; v_gene: TRBV28
CDR3aa: ASRPGLAGPDEQF; v_gene: TRBV5-1
CDR3aa: ASNPDRYNEQF; v_gene: TRBV2
CDR3aa: ASSLGGGTEAF; v_gene: TRBV7-9
CDR3aa: ASSDSSRTAGELF; v_gene: TRBV6-4
CDR3aa: ASSPPSGTVANTGELF; v_gene: TRBV7-3
CDR3aa: AIRGTGVNTEAF; v_gene: TRBV10-3
CDR3aa: AWSRGFGEKLF; v_gene: TRBV30
CDR3aa: ASSRTSGRAGGELF; v_gene: TRBV4-3
CDR3aa: ASSLAAGGYNEQF; v_gene: TRBV11-2
CDR3aa: ASDPGLTYEQY; v_gene: TRBV6-4
CDR3aa: ASSRGTRQF; v_gene: TRBV28
CDR3aa: ASSLDRITDTQY; v_gene: TRBV5-1
CDR3aa: ASSLGRNTGELF; v_gene: TRBV5-4
CDR3aa: ASSLGQGFERYQPQH; v_gene: TRBV28
CDR3aa: ASSGGDSTDTQY; v_gene: TRBV4-2
CDR3aa: ASSWEGAGTYEQY; v_gene: TRBV7-9
CDR3aa: ASSAQGNTDTQY; v_gene: TRBV5-1
CDR3aa: ASSLWGGRNTEAF; v_gene: TRBV7-2
CDR3aa: ASSDAADTQY; v_gene: TRBV6-1
CDR3aa: ASSLGGNYGYT; v_gene: TRBV11-2
CDR3aa: ASSAGTGTDTQY; v_gene: TRBV5-1
CDR3aa: ASSRLGETQY; v_gene: TRBV18
CDR3aa: ASSLVRASDNANTGELF; v_gene: TRBV5-1
CDR3aa: ASSPGGTGYHEQF; v_gene: TRBV11-2
CDR3aa: ASSRTVANYGYT; v_gene: TRBV5-1
CDR3aa: ASSLTHAGARVEQY; v_gene: TRBV27
CDR3aa: ATSREARAGAKNIQY; v_gene: TRBV15
CDR3aa: ASSRRNGETQY; v_gene: TRBV28
CDR3aa: ASSPGTGRGYGYT; v_gene: TRBV5-6
CDR3aa: ASSPTGDTAYGYT; v_gene: TRBV5-1
CDR3aa: ASGSGPWGLQF; v_gene: TRBV5-1
CDR3aa: ASSRTATQETQY; v_gene: TRBV5-4
CDR3aa: ASSPLMGQETQY; v_gene: TRBV13
CDR3aa: ASSPLAGGQY; v_gene: TRBV7-2
CDR3aa: ASSPPGHRNTEAF; v_gene: TRBV18
CDR3aa: ASSDGGSTGELF; v_gene: TRBV6-4
CDR3aa: ATSRESGVNQPQH; v_gene: TRBV15
CDR3aa: AGKWGRATEAF; v_gene: TRBV30